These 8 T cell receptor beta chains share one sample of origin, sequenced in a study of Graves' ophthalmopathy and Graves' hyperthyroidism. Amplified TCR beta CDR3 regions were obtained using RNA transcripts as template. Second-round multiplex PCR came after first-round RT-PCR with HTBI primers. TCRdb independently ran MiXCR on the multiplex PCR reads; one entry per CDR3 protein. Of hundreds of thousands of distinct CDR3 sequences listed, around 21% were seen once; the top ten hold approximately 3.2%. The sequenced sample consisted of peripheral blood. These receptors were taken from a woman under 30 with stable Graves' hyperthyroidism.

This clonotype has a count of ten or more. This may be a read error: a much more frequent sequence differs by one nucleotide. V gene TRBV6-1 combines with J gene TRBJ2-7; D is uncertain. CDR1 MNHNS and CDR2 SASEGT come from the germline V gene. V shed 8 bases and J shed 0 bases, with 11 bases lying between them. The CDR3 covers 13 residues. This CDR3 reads CASLGSSSYEQYF. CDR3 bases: TGTGCCAGCCTGGGCAGTTCCTCCTACGAGCAGTACTTC.

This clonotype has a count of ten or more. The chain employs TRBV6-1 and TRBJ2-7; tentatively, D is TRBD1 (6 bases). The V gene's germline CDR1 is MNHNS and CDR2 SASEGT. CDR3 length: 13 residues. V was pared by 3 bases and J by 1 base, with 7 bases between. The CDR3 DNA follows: TGTGCCAGCAGTGACGGGACATCCTACGAGCAGTACTTC. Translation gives CASSDGTSYEQYF.

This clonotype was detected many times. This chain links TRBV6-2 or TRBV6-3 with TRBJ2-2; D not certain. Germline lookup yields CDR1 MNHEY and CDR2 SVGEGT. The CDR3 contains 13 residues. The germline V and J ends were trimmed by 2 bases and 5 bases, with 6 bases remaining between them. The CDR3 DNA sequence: TGTGCCAGCAGTTACGCCGAGACCGGGGAGCTGTTTTTT. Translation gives CASSYAETGELFF.

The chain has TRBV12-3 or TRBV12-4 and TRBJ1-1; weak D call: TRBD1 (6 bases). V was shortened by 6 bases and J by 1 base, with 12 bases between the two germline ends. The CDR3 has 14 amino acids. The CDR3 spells CASRTTGQNTEAFF. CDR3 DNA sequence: TGTGCCAGCAGAACTACGGGACAGAACACTGAAGCTTTCTTT.

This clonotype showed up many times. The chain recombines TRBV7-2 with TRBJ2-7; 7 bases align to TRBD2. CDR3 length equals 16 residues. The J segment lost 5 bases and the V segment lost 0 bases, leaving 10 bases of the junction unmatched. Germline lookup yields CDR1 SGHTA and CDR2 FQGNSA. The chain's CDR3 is CASSLALRTSPNEQYF. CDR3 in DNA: TGTGCCAGCAGCTTAGCGCTGAGGACTAGTCCTAACGAGCAGTACTTC.

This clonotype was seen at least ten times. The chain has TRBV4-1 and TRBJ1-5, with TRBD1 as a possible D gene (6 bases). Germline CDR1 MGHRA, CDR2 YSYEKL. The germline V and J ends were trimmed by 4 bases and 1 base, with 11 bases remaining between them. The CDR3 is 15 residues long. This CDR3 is CASSPGGASNQPQHF. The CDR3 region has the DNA TGCGCCAGCAGCCCTGGGGGGGCCAGCAATCAGCCCCAGCATTTT.

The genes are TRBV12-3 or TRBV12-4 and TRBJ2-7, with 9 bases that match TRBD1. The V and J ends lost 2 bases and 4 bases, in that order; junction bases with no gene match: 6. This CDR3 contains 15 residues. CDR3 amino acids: CASSLMRQGVYEQYF. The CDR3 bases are TGTGCCAGCAGTTTAATGAGACAGGGGGTATACGAGCAGTACTTC.

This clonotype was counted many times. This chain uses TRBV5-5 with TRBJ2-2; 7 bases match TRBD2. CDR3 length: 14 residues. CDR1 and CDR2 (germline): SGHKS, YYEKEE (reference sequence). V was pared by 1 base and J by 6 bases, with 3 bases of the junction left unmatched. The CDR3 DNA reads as TGTGCCAGCAGCTTGCGACTAGCCCCCGGGGAGCTGTTTTTT. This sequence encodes CASSLRLAPGELFF.